The 23 T cell receptor beta chains below come from one sample, sequenced in a study. One entry per CDR3 protein, called by TCRdb with MiXCR from the 5' RACE reads. The table has about 10,000 distinct CDR3 sequences, 40% to 55% seen once. Sequenced sample: tumor-infiltrating naive CD4+ T cells sorted from the breast tumor. The subset was: naive CD4+ T cells, CD4+CD45RA+CD25-. Every receptor here comes from a female donor with breast cancer.

The CDR3 DNA is TGTGCCAGCAGCCAAGTGGCGGCGGGAGGAGAGACCCAGTACTTC. Translated, it gives CASSQVAAGGETQYF. V gene TRBV14 combines with J gene TRBJ2-5, with 8 bases that match TRBD2. The junction had 5 bases not matched to a gene; V was cut back by 1 base and J by 4 bases. The CDR3 is 15 residues long. Germline V gives CDR1 SGHDN, CDR2 FVKESK. Drawing the rest from reference TRBV14 and TRBJ2-5, the complete variable domain is EAGVTQFPSHSVIEKGQTVTLRCDPISGHDNLYWYRRVMGKEIKFLLHFVKESKQDESGMPNNRFLAERTGGTYSTLKVQPAELEDSGVYFCASSQVAAGGETQYFGPGTRLLVL.

The gene calls are TRBV6-5 and TRBJ2-5, with D unclear. Between the trimmed V and J ends, which lost 6 bases and 2 bases, there was a span of 13 bases. The germline V gene has CDR1 MNHEY and CDR2 SVGAGI. The CDR3 sequence is 14 residues long. The CDR3 is CASSSHGPQETQYF. CDR3 nucleotides: TGTGCCAGCAGCTCACACGGGCCTCAAGAGACCCAGTACTTC.

This clonotype showed up just once. This rearrangement joins TRBV11-1 to TRBJ2-7; D not certain. The CDR3 has 13 amino acids. Trimming pared 3 bases from V and 6 bases from J, leaving 12 bases between. CDR1 and CDR2 from the germline V gene are SGHAT and FQDESV (reference sequence). CDR3 sequence reads: CASSLRDTPEQYV. The CDR3 nucleotides read TGTGCCAGCAGCTTGAGAGACACACCCGAGCAGTACGTC.

The CDR3 sequence is CASSLRPGRGEAFF. CDR3 bases: TGTGCCAGCAGCCTACGGCCTGGAAGGGGTGAAGCTTTCTTT. V usage is TRBV7-3 and J usage is TRBJ1-1; a possible D gene is TRBD1 (5 bases). The CDR3 is made up of 14 amino acids. Trimming shortened V by 5 bases and J by 7 bases, and 17 bases separated the two germline ends. CDR1 is SGHTA and CDR2 is FQGTGA in the germline V gene.

This sequence joins TRBV20-1 and TRBJ2-1; 8 nucleotides align to TRBD2. V gave up 6 bases and J gave up 3 bases; unmatched junction bases: 7. This CDR3 region has 14 residues. The V gene's germline CDR1 is DFQATT and CDR2 SNEGSKA (reference sequence). CDR3: CSARKLAVYNEQFF. CDR3 nucleotides: TGCAGTGCCCGGAAACTAGCGGTCTACAATGAGCAGTTCTTC.

This chain connects TRBV5-1 to TRBJ2-1, with D perhaps matching TRBD1 or TRBD2 (5 bases each). This CDR3 spans 13 amino acids. Germline lookup yields CDR1 SGHRS and CDR2 YFSETQ. Trimming took 4 bases from V and 10 from J, leaving 15 bases between them. The CDR3 coding sequence is TGCGCCAGCAGCCCCTCGGGGAAGGGGGAGCAGTTCTTC. It translates to CASSPSGKGEQFF. The full variable domain, its missing parts supplied by reference TRBV5-1 and TRBJ2-1, is KAGVTQTPRYLIKTRGQQVTLSCSPISGHRSVSWYQQTPGQGLQFLFEYFSETQRNKGNFPGRFSGRQFSNSRSEMNVSTLELGDSALYLCASSPSGKGEQFFGPGTRLTVL.

The chain joins TRBV9 to TRBJ2-1, with D perhaps TRBD1 (6 bases). The V and J ends lost 0 bases and 8 bases respectively, with 15 bases between them. This CDR3 contains 15 residues. Germline V gene sequence: CDR1 SGDLS, CDR2 YYNGEE. CDR3 DNA sequence: TGTGCCAGCAGCGTAGCTCCCAACAAGGGGGATGAGCAGTTCTTC. It specifies CASSVAPNKGDEQFF.

Notes on this clonotype: Sequence at one end of the junction differs from germline and may be a read error. The chain has TRBV4-1 and TRBJ2-3; D is perhaps TRBD2 (5 bases). This CDR3 contains 16 residues. Germline CDR1 reads MGHRA; CDR2 reads YSYEKL. The CDR3 region is CAGSQDRSGNTDTQYF. CDR3 nucleotide sequence: TGCGCCGGCAGCCAAGATCGGTCGGGGAACACAGATACGCAGTATTTT.

V gene TRBV12-3 or TRBV12-4 combines with J gene TRBJ1-2; D is ambiguous. V dropped 3 bases and J dropped 7 bases, with 12 bases sitting between them. The CDR3 contains 13 residues. In DNA, the CDR3 is TGTGCCAGCAGTTTCCAAACAGAACTTGGCTACACCTTC. Protein sequence: CASSFQTELGYTF.

This chain joins TRBV6-6 and TRBJ2-1; TRBD2 is a possible D gene (5 bases). Per the germline V gene, CDR1 is MNHNY and CDR2 is SVGAGI (reference sequence). This CDR3 contains 15 residues. V was cut by 6 bases and J by 0 bases, with 12 bases left in between. The CDR3 sequence: CASRGRESSYNEQFF. The CDR3 DNA reads as TGTGCCAGCAGAGGTCGGGAAAGCTCCTACAATGAGCAGTTCTTC.

There are a few counts of this clonotype. CDR3 sequence (DNA): TGTGCCAGCAGACAACAGGGGTGGACTAGCGGGAGTGGCGACGAGCAGTACTTC. Translation gives CASRQQGWTSGSGDEQYF. The rearrangement joins TRBV6-2 or TRBV6-3 to TRBJ2-7; TRBD2 aligns across 13 bases. This CDR3 is 18 amino acids long. The germline V gene has CDR1 MNHEY and CDR2 SVGEGT. After removal of 6 bases from V and 5 bases from J, the junction contained 16 bases not matched to a gene.

The chain employs TRBV4-2 and TRBJ1-5; D not certain. CDR3 length: 15 amino acids. The V and J ends lost 3 bases and 1 base respectively, with 10 bases between them. CDR1 is LGHNA and CDR2 is YNFKEQ in the germline V gene. CDR3 residues: CASSQDLLSNQPQHF. For the CDR3, the DNA is TGTGCCAGCAGCCAGGATCTTTTGAGCAATCAGCCCCAGCATTTT.

This rearrangement joins TRBV7-8 to TRBJ1-5; tentative D call: TRBD1 (6 bases). The V gene lost 1 base and the J gene lost 1 base, with 11 bases spanning the gap. Germline lookup yields CDR1 SGHVS and CDR2 FQNEAQ. The CDR3 contains 16 residues. CDR3 DNA: TGTGCCAGCAGCTTAGTTGCGGGGGCGAGCAATCAGCCCCAGCATTTT. It translates to CASSLVAGASNQPQHF.

The rearrangement uses TRBV11-3 and TRBJ2-1, with D possibly being TRBD1 (5 bases). TRBJ2-7 matches the DNA end more closely, so the J call is doubtful. Germline V gives CDR1 SGHNT, CDR2 YENEEA. The CDR3 length is 13 residues. The CDR3 DNA reads as TGTGCCAGCAGCTTACACAGGACCAATGAGCAGTACTTC. It encodes CASSLHRTNEQYF.

The chain has TRBV15 and TRBJ2-1; a possible D gene is TRBD1 (6 bases). Deletions cut 1 base from V and 8 bases from J, with 18 bases between. The CDR3 sequence is 16 residues long. Germline V gene sequence: CDR1 LNHNV, CDR2 YYDKDF (reference sequence). The DNA for the CDR3 is TGTGCCACCAGCAGAGGTGACAGGTTCAATGGTCATGAGCAGTTCTTC. Its protein product is CATSRGDRFNGHEQFF.

This clonotype was counted a single time. An end of the junction does not agree with germline; a read error may underlie this. The J gene is TRBJ1-2, the V gene TRBV12-3 or TRBV12-4, with D uncertain. This CDR3 has 15 residues. The CDR3 DNA is TGTGCCAGCAGTTTCCGGGGTATCCCTGGAGGTGGCTGCACCTTC. It codes for CASSFRGIPGGGCTF.

Worth noting for this clonotype: An end of the junction does not agree with germline; a read error may underlie this. The chain combines TRBV29-1 with TRBJ1-1, with TRBD1 identical over 7 bases. The CDR3 contains 13 residues. CDR1 and CDR2 from the germline V gene are SQVTM and ANQGSEA. The DNA for the CDR3 is TGCAGCGTTGATGATACAGGGGACACTGAAGCCTTCTTT. Encoded protein: CSVDDTGDTEAFF.

Worth noting for this clonotype: One junction end disagrees with the germline gene, perhaps due to a read error. The chain carries TRBV7-2 and TRBJ2-3; possible D gene TRBD2, 6 bases. CDR3 length: 13 residues. Per germline, CDR1 SGHTA and CDR2 FQGNSA. The CDR3 DNA reads as TGTGCCAGCGGCTTAGGAGGGACAGATACGCAGTATTTT. This sequence encodes CASGLGGTDTQYF.

This clonotype is a singleton in its sample. The genes are TRBV7-6 and TRBJ2-1, with D tentatively TRBD2 (5 bases). The CDR3 consists of 16 residues. Germline CDR1 is SGHVS and CDR2 is FNYEAQ. V lost 1 base and J lost 6, with 16 bases in between. CDR3: CASSLVSGLGGNEQFF. Here the CDR3 DNA reads TGTGCCAGCAGCTTAGTTTCGGGGTTAGGTGGCAATGAGCAGTTCTTC. Full variable domain (rest looked up from reference TRBV7-6 and TRBJ2-1): GAGVSQSPRYKVTKRGQDVALRCDPISGHVSLYWYRQALGQGPEFLTYFNYEAQQDKSGLPNDRFSAERPEGSISTLTIQRTEQRDSAMYRCASSLVSGLGGNEQFFGPGTRLTVL.

The chain recombines TRBV7-3 with TRBJ2-1; D not resolved. Trimming left V 5 bases short and J 9 bases short, with 14 bases between. Germline-derived CDR1 and CDR2 are SGHTA and FQGTGA. The CDR3 is 13 amino acids. The CDR3: CASSPGNVVEQFF. DNA for the CDR3: TGTGCCAGCAGCCCAGGTAATGTGGTTGAGCAGTTCTTC.

The rearrangement joins TRBV10-3 to TRBJ2-5; D tentatively reads TRBD1 or TRBD2 (5 bases each). The CDR3 consists of 13 residues. Germline CDR1 is ENHRY and CDR2 is SYGVKD. V was pared by 0 bases and J by 3 bases, with 5 bases between. CDR3 in DNA: TGTGCCATCAGTGAGTCGGGGGAAGAGACCCAGTACTTC. As protein: CAISESGEETQYF.

This clonotype was picked up one time. This chain uses TRBV2 with TRBJ2-1; TRBD2 is a possible D gene (5 bases). CDR1 and CDR2 from the germline V gene are SNHLY and FYNNEI. The CDR3 consists of 13 residues. Deletions cut 7 bases from V and 9 bases from J, with 16 bases between. The CDR3 nucleotides read TGTGCCAGCAAAGTCGGGGAAGACGGTGAGCAGTTCTTC. This gives the protein CASKVGEDGEQFF.

This chain connects TRBV11-2 to TRBJ1-6; the D is unclear. Germline V CDR1 and CDR2: SGHAT, FQNNGV. The CDR3 runs 15 residues. The germline V and J ends were trimmed by 5 bases and 7 bases, with 15 bases remaining between them. The CDR3 spells CASSPMAGANSPLHF. The CDR3, as DNA: TGTGCCAGCAGCCCAATGGCGGGAGCCAATTCACCCCTCCACTTT. The full variable domain, rest sourced from reference TRBV11-2 and TRBJ1-6, is EAGVAQSPRYKIIEKRQSVAFWCNPISGHATLYWYQQILGQGPKLLIQFQNNGVVDDSQLPKDRFSAERLKGVDSTLKIQPAKLEDSAVYLCASSPMAGANSPLHFGNGTRLTVT.